Given below is one T cell receptor (beta chain) in context. What it binds is unknown. The entry originates in a study of STAT5B mutations in CD4+ large granular lymphocyte leukemia. Findings of the study overall: 8/27 top patient clones versus 2/35 control clones were TRBV06-family. Patient CD4-sorted repertoires stayed more clonal than healthy ones after leukemic-clone removal.

In the study's own analysis: Lowest detectable productive clonotype frequency was 2.59 x 10-5. This table comes from immunoSEQ multiplex PCR, and its TCRdb copy is limited to in-frame clones, with some not included. That table is the source of V, J and clone size, and D and trimming were worked out from the DNA. Of tens of thousands of clones in the sample, about 71% were seen once. Germline CDR1 SGHRS, CDR2 YFSETQ. V trimming: 4 bases; J trimming: 3 bases; junction bases outside the gene matches: 7. The CDR3 is 14 residues long. The sequencing sample was made of CD4+ T cells from blood buffy coats. The chain links TRBV5-1 to TRBJ2-7, with 7 bases lining up with TRBD1. This TCR was recovered from a human donor in good health. The CDR3 sequence is CASSLGTVGYEQYF. The CDR3 coding sequence is TGCGCCAGCAGCCTGGGGACAGTCGGCTACGAGCAGTACTTC.